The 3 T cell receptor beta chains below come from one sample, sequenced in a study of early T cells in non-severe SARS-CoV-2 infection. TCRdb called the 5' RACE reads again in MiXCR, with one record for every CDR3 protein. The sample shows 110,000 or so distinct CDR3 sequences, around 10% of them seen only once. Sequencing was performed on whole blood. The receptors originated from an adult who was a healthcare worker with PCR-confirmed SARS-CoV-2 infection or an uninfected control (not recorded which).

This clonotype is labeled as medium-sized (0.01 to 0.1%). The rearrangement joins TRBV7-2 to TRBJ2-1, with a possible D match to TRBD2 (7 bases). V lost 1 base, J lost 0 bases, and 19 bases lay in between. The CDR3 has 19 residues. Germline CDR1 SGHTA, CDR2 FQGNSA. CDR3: CASSLEMGGGLSSYNEQFF. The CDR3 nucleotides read TGTGCCAGCAGCTTAGAAATGGGAGGGGGACTAAGCTCCTACAATGAGCAGTTCTTC.

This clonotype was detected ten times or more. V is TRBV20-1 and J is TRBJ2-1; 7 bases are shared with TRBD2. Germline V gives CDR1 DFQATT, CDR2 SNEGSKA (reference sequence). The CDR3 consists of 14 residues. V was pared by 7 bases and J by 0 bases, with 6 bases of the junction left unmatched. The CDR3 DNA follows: TGCAGTGTAAATAGCGGGCACTCCTACAATGAGCAGTTCTTC. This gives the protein CSVNSGHSYNEQFF.

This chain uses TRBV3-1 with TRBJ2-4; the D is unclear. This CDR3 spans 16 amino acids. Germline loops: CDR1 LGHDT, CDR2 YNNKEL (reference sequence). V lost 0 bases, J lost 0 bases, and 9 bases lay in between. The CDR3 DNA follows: TGTGCCAGCAGCCAAGATCTAAACTTAGCCAAAAACATTCAGTACTTC. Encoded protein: CASSQDLNLAKNIQYF.